These 19 T cell receptor beta chains were sequenced from one sample in a study of T-cell memory formation after mild COVID-19. One entry per CDR3 protein, called by TCRdb with MiXCR from the 5' RACE reads. The data contain nearly 110,000 distinct CDR3 sequences, 13% to 15% of them seen just once; the ten biggest clones take up about 39%. The sample consisted of PBMCs or a T cell subset sorted from them (not recorded which). Source of these receptors: a man aged 18-30 years who had mild COVID-19 (a few samples of this study predate the infection). Cell type and time point are not known.

This clonotype was seen more than once but under ten times. This chain links TRBV7-9 with TRBJ2-7; tentative D call: TRBD1 (5 bases). The CDR3 has 13 residues. CDR1 is SEHNR, CDR2 FQNEAQ, per germline (reference sequence). V was pared by 0 bases and J by 5 bases, with 8 bases between. CDR3 nucleotide sequence: TGTGCCAGCAGCTTAGCGTGGGGCCACGAGCAGTACGTC. Translation gives CASSLAWGHEQYV.

Many counts were recorded for this clonotype. The chain is built from TRBV6-4 and TRBJ2-3; TRBD2 matches at 8 bases. The germline V gene has CDR1 MRHNA and CDR2 SNTAGT. The J segment lost 1 base and the V segment lost 3 bases, leaving 0 bases of the junction unmatched. CDR3 length equals 14 residues. CDR3 DNA: TGTGCCAGCAGTGAGCGGGGGGGCACAGATACGCAGTATTTT. Translated: CASSERGGTDTQYF.

The chain employs TRBV3-1 and TRBJ1-5, with D uncertain. Trimming took 1 base from V and 5 from J, leaving 6 bases between them. Looked up from germline, CDR1 is LGHDT and CDR2 is YNNKEL (reference sequence). The CDR3 length is 13 residues. CDR3: CASSQVGDQPQHF. The CDR3 DNA reads TGTGCCAGCAGCCAAGTTGGAGATCAGCCCCAGCATTTT.

The CDR3 region is CATSDFAGGVSSDTQYF. The CDR3 bases are TGTGCCACCAGTGATTTTGCCGGCGGGGTCTCCTCAGATACGCAGTATTTT. V and J are TRBV24-1 and TRBJ2-3; a possible D gene is TRBD2 (6 bases). V lost 1 base to trimming and J lost 4 bases, with 17 bases between them. The length of the CDR3 is 17 residues. Per the germline V gene, CDR1 is KGHDR and CDR2 is SFDVKD.

This clonotype showed up just once. The chain couples TRBV25-1 to TRBJ2-3, with D unresolved. V dropped 8 bases and J dropped 6 bases, with 12 bases sitting between them. The CDR3 totals 12 residues. Germline V gene data show CDR1 as MGHDK and CDR2 as SYGVNS. This chain's CDR3 is CASGRVWDTQYF. The CDR3 bases are TGTGCCAGCGGTAGGGTCTGGGATACGCAGTATTTT.

This clonotype appeared a few times. V usage is TRBV7-2 and J usage is TRBJ1-4; TRBD1 is a possible D gene (6 bases). Germline V lookup: CDR1 SGHTA, CDR2 FQGNSA. Trimming took off 1 base at V and 2 bases at J, with 14 bases between the two ends. This CDR3 has 17 amino acids. CDR3 sequence reads: CASSLGFGGGTNEKLFF. The CDR3 bases are TGTGCCAGCAGCTTAGGGTTTGGAGGGGGGACTAATGAAAAACTGTTTTTT.

This clonotype was observed many times. This rearrangement joins TRBV10-3 to TRBJ1-3; D remains unclear. Trimming took off 7 bases at V and 6 bases at J, with 13 bases between the two ends. The germline CDR1 and CDR2 sequences are ENHRY and SYGVKD. CDR3 length: 13 amino acids. The CDR3 reads CAIKGRTVNTIYF. CDR3 nucleotides: TGTGCCATCAAGGGCAGGACCGTAAACACCATATATTTT.

This chain joins TRBV4-1 and TRBJ2-5, with D perhaps matching TRBD1 or TRBD2 (5 bases each). Germline values: CDR1 MGHRA, CDR2 YSYEKL. Trimming shortened V by 1 base and J by 5 bases, and 14 bases separated the two germline ends. The CDR3 totals 15 residues. The CDR3 sequence is CASSQVVRGEETQYF. The CDR3 coding sequence is TGCGCCAGCAGCCAAGTCGTTCGGGGCGAGGAGACCCAGTACTTC.

The chain has TRBV12-3 or TRBV12-4 and TRBJ1-1, with D perhaps TRBD1 (6 bases). The CDR3 length is 14 residues. With 5 bases removed from V and 4 bases from J, the gap between germline ends came to 14 bases. The CDR3 is CASSKQGGVTEAFF. The CDR3 DNA follows: TGTGCCAGCAGTAAACAGGGAGGGGTCACTGAAGCTTTCTTT.

This clonotype was detected a few times. A junction end diverges from the germline sequence, so it may reflect a read error. The chain combines TRBV5-1 with TRBJ2-2; a weak D match, TRBD1 (6 bases). The length of the CDR3 is 18 residues. Germline loops: CDR1 SGHRS, CDR2 YFSETQ. Here the CDR3 reads CASSSLTGMWVNIGELFF. The CDR3 DNA is TGCGCCAGCAGCTCATTAACAGGGATGTGGGTAAACATCGGGGAGCTGTTTTTT.

This clonotype was counted between two and nine times. This chain joins TRBV28 and TRBJ2-3; 9 bases are a match to TRBD2. The CDR3 is made up of 13 amino acids. Per the germline V gene, CDR1 is MDHEN and CDR2 is SYDVKM. The CDR3 loop reads CASGGWGTDTQYF. For the CDR3, the DNA is TGTGCGAGCGGGGGGTGGGGAACAGATACGCAGTATTTT.

This clonotype has at least ten counts. The chain uses TRBV7-9 and TRBJ1-2; D may be TRBD1 (5 bases). The V end lost 1 base, the J end lost 0 bases, and 9 bases lay between the germline ends. This CDR3 contains 15 residues. Germline lookup yields CDR1 SEHNR and CDR2 FQNEAQ (reference sequence). CDR3 region: CASSLGTTANYGYTF. Written as DNA, the CDR3 is TGTGCCAGCAGCTTAGGGACAACGGCTAACTATGGCTACACCTTC.

This clonotype was recorded a few times. The chain carries TRBV3-1 and TRBJ1-2; D uncertain. Trimming shortened V by 1 base and J by 4 bases, and 10 bases separated the two germline ends. Germline CDR1 is LGHDT and CDR2 is YNNKEL (reference sequence). The CDR3 length is 14 residues. CDR3 protein: CASSQGGPVYGYTF. The DNA for the CDR3 is TGTGCCAGCAGCCAAGGGGGTCCGGTCTATGGCTACACCTTC.

This clonotype was observed at least ten times. V gene TRBV5-1 combines with J gene TRBJ2-2; 10 positions agree with TRBD1. CDR3 length equals 16 residues. Germline values: CDR1 SGHRS, CDR2 YFSETQ. V was clipped by 4 bases and J by 1 base; unmatched bases: 4. CDR3 DNA sequence: TGCGCCAGCAGCCGGGACAGGGGACGGAACACCGGGGAGCTGTTTTTT. Amino acids: CASSRDRGRNTGELFF.

J is TRBJ2-7 and V is TRBV6-2 or TRBV6-3, with D possibly being TRBD1 (5 bases). This CDR3 contains 14 residues. Trimming pared 2 bases from V and 6 bases from J, leaving 14 bases between. Germline CDR1 reads MNHEY; CDR2 reads SVGEGT. CDR3 DNA sequence: TGTGCCAGCAGTTACCTCGCAACAGGCAGCGAGCAGTACGTC. It codes for CASSYLATGSEQYV.

The chain combines TRBV9 with TRBJ2-1, with 9 positions matching TRBD2. The germline CDR1 and CDR2 sequences are SGDLS and YYNGEE. This CDR3 spans 15 amino acids. V lost 0 bases to trimming and J lost 6 bases; unmatched junction nucleotides: 4. CDR3 in DNA: TGTGCCAGCAGCGTAGCGCCGCGGGAGGGCAATGAGCAGTTCTTC. Amino acids: CASSVAPREGNEQFF.

Many counts were recorded for this clonotype. CDR3 amino acids: CASSLKDYEQYF. The CDR3 DNA follows: TGCGCCAGCAGCTTAAAGGACTACGAGCAGTACTTC. The chain carries TRBV5-1 and TRBJ2-7; unclear D gene. This CDR3 has 12 amino acids. Germline V gene sequence: CDR1 SGHRS, CDR2 YFSETQ. Trimming took 2 bases from V and 3 from J, leaving 6 bases between them.

At least ten counts were recorded for this clonotype. This chain connects TRBV4-1 to TRBJ2-5; weak D call: TRBD2 (6 bases). The CDR3 consists of 16 residues. Per germline, CDR1 MGHRA and CDR2 YSYEKL. V lost 1 base to trimming and J lost 1 base, with 13 bases between them. The CDR3: CASSQGTGGSQETQYF. The CDR3 coding sequence is TGCGCCAGCAGCCAAGGGACCGGGGGAAGCCAAGAGACCCAGTACTTC.

This clonotype was counted only a few times. The gene calls are TRBV5-4 and TRBJ2-3; 12 bases are a match to TRBD2. V trimming: 2 bases; J trimming: 4 bases; junction bases outside the gene matches: 8. CDR1 and CDR2 from the germline V gene are SGHNT and YYREEE (reference sequence). CDR3 length equals 17 residues. The CDR3 reads CASSFSPSGGAADTQYF. The CDR3 DNA reads as TGTGCCAGCAGCTTTTCTCCTAGCGGGGGGGCTGCAGATACGCAGTATTTT.